This record concerns one T cell receptor (beta chain) sequence. There are many counts of this clonotype. No antigen is known for it. There are no base qualities to consult, and no much larger clone falls within one base. TCR beta VDJ combination and CDR3 sequence profiling used genomic DNA as the template. TCR repertoire sequencing was run on an Illumina HiSeq 2000. The paper's processing steps were these. Repertoires were assessed using TRBV/TRBJ rearrangement plots, CDR3 size and DJ length profiles, and Simpson's diversity index. Whichever DNA sequence was most abundant in the deep sequencing data was defined as the immunodominant clone. CDR3 amino acid sequences were checked for sharing across subjects and were also compared against the VDJdb database and published repertoires. The public reads were run again by TCRdb, first through fastp at Q25 and then through MiXCR, and only productive beta chains were kept. Each CDR3 protein appears once, grouped with its most common genes and DNA. V and J calls and clone size were set by TCRdb, not the authors. The sample contains approximately 380,000 distinct CDR3 sequences, around 72% of them found a single time. Approximately 3.9% of the sample belongs to the ten largest clones.

The sample belongs to a study of CD8+CD57+ T cells in acquired aplastic anemia (dated by TCRdb to the late 2010s). Background on the whole study: On average, sorted CD4+ and CD8+ cells yielded about 3 ug of extracted DNA, with a range of about 0.19 to 30 ug. For healthy donor samples, the average read count was about 10.8 million for CD4+ cells and around 12 million for CD8+ cells. What the authors observed across the whole study: Around 31 CD8+ CDR3 sequences were shared between patients and controls but appeared highly expressed in patients and within their immunodominant clones. Between patients and healthy controls, no significant difference in CD8+ Simpson's diversity was found (P=0.060).

The CDR3 measures 15 amino acids from cysteine to phenylalanine. The retained sequence is limited to the CDR3, 45 bases, with the frame set at the first base. In the germline V gene, CDR1 corresponds to LGHNA and CDR2 to YNFKEQ. Compared with germline, V lacks 0 bases and J lacks 7 bases; bases without a gene match: 5. TCR repertoires of sorted CD4+ and CD8+ blood T cells from severe aplastic anemia patients and healthy subjects were deep-sequenced in the study. Ficoll-Paque density gradient centrifugation was used to isolate peripheral blood mononuclear cells. Before DNA extraction, CD4+ and CD8+ T cells were sorted by FACS or by magnetic beads.

The sequenced sample consisted of sorted CD4+, CD8+, or CD8+CD57+ T cells (not recorded which) from PBMCs. This receptor was identified in a human donor in good health, serving as a control. The chain is assembled from TRBV4-2 and TRBJ2-3, with 9 bases in between that match TRBD2. For the CDR3, the sequence is CASSQEGGGAYTQYF. The DNA reads TGTGCCAGCAGCCAAGAAGGCGGGGGGGCTTATACGCAGTATTTT.